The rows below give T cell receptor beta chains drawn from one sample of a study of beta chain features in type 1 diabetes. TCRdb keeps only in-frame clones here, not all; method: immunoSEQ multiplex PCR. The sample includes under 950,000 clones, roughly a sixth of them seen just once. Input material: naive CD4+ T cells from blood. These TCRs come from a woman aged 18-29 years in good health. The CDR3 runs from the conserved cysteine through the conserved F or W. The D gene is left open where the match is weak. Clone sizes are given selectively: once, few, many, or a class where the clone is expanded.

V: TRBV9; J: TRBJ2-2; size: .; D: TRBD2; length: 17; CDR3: CASSVDASGRGAGELFF; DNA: TGTGCCAGCAGCGTAGACGCTAGCGGGAGAGGAGCCGGGGAGCTGTTTTTT
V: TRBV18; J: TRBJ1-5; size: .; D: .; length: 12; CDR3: CASSTPNQPQHF; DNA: TGTGCCAGCTCAACCCCTAATCAGCCCCAGCATTTT
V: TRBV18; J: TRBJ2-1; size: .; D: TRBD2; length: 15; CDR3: CASSPLRDYSNEQFF; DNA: TGTGCCAGCTCACCCCTCCGGGACTATTCCAATGAGCAGTTCTTC
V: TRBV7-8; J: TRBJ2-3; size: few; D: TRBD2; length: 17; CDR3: CASSLDVSGGYTDTQYF; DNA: TGTGCCAGCAGCTTAGATGTCTCGGGAGGATACACAGATACGCAGTATTTT
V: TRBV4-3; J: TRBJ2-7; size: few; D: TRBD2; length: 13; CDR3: CASKRDDLYEQYF; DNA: TGCGCCAGCAAGCGGGACGACCTCTACGAGCAGTACTTC
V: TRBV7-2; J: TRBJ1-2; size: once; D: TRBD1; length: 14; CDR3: CASSLSQGARGYTF; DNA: TGTGCCAGCAGCTTAAGCCAGGGGGCGCGGGGCTACACCTTC
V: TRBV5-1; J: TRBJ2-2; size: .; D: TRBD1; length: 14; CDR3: CASSLGQGTGELFF; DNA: TGCGCCAGCAGCCTAGGACAGGGTACCGGGGAGCTGTTTTTT
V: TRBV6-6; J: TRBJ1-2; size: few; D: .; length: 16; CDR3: CASSPPAASRDYGYTF; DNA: TGTGCCAGCAGCCCCCCCGCAGCTTCAAGGGACTATGGCTACACCTTC
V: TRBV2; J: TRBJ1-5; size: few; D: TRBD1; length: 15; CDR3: CASSSQTGSPRSQHF; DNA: TGTGCCAGCAGTTCTCAGACAGGGTCACCGCGTTCCCAGCATTTT
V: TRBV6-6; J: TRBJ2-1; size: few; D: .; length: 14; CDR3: CASVDGSYYNEQFF; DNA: TGTGCCAGCGTCGACGGGAGTTATTACAATGAGCAGTTCTTC
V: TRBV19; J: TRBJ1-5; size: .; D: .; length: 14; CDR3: CASSLTGSGKPQHF; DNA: TGTGCCAGTAGTCTCACAGGGTCCGGGAAGCCCCAGCATTTT
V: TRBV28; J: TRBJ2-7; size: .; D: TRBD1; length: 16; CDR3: CASSPADRVSSYEQYF; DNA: TGTGCCAGCAGTCCAGCGGACAGGGTGAGCTCCTACGAGCAGTACTTC
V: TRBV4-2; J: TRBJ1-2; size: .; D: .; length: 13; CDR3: CASSQDHVAGYTF; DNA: TGTGCCAGCAGCCAAGATCATGTGGCTGGCTACACCTTC
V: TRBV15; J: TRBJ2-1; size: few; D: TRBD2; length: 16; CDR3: CATSRTPGLVGNEQFF; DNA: TGTGCCACCAGCAGAACTCCGGGACTAGTCGGAAATGAGCAGTTCTTC
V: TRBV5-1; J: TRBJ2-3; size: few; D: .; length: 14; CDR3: CASSLGTRTDTQYF; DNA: TGCGCCAGCAGCCTAGGGACTCGCACAGATACGCAGTATTTT
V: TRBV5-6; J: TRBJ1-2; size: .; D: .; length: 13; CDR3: CASSFRGSYGYTF; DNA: TGTGCCAGCAGCTTCAGGGGATCCTATGGCTACACCTTC
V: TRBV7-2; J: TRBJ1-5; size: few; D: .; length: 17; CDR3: CASSLVGTKLSNQPQHF; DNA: TGTGCCAGCAGCTTAGTGGGGACAAAACTTAGCAATCAGCCCCAGCATTTT
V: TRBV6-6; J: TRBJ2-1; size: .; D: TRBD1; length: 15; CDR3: CASSSPAQGAIEQFF; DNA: TGTGCCAGCAGTTCCCCGGCACAGGGGGCCATTGAGCAGTTCTTC
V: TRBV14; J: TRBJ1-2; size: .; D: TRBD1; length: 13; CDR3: CASGPGQGFGYTF; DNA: TGTGCCAGCGGCCCGGGACAGGGGTTTGGCTACACCTTC
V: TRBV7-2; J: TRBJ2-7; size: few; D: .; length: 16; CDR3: CASSFVGGYLNYEQYF; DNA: TGTGCCAGCAGCTTTGTGGGAGGTTACCTTAATTACGAGCAGTACTTC
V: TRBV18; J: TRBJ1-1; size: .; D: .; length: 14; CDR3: CASSGPALHTEAFF; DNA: TGTGCCAGCTCAGGGCCAGCTTTACACACTGAAGCTTTCTTT
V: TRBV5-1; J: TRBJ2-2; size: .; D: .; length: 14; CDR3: CASSLQQTTGELFF; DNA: TGCGCCAGCAGCTTGCAACAGACCACCGGGGAGCTGTTTTTT
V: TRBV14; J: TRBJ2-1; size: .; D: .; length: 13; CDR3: CASSQVASAYKFF; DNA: TGTGCCAGCAGCCAAGTGGCCTCAGCATATAAGTTCTTC
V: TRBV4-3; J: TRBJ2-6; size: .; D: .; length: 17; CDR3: CASSPANRVSGANVLTF; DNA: TGCGCCAGCAGCCCAGCGAACAGGGTTTCGGGGGCCAACGTCCTGACTTTC
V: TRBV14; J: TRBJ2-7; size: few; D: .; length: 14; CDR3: CASSQLAVGHEQYF; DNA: TGTGCCAGCAGCCAATTGGCAGTGGGCCACGAGCAGTACTTC
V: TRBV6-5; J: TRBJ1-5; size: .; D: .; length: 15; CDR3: CASSPHGPSNQPQHF; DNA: TGTGCCAGCAGTCCACACGGGCCTAGCAATCAGCCCCAGCATTTT
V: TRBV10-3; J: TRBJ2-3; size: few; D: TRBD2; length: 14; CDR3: CAISQAGSTDTQYF; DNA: TGTGCCATCAGTCAAGCGGGGAGCACAGATACGCAGTATTTT
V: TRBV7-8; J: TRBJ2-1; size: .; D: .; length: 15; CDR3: CASSLDHGMYNEQFF; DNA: TGTGCCAGCAGCTTAGATCATGGAATGTACAATGAGCAGTTCTTC
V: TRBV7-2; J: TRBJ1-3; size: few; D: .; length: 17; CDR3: CASSLVGTADSGNTIYF; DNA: TGTGCCAGCAGCTTAGTAGGTACAGCAGACTCTGGAAACACCATATATTTT
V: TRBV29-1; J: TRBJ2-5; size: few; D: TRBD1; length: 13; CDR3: CSASGQDQETQYF; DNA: TGCAGCGCCTCGGGACAGGACCAAGAGACCCAGTACTTC
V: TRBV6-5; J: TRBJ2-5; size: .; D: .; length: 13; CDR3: CASSYSTSETQYF; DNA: TGTGCCAGCAGTTACTCGACTTCCGAGACCCAGTACTTC
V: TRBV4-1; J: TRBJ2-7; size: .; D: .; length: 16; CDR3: CASSQDGQEVYYEQYF; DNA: TGCGCCAGCAGCCAAGATGGCCAGGAGGTTTACTACGAGCAGTACTTC
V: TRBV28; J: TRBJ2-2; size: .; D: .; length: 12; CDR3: CASALNTGELFF; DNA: TGTGCCAGCGCCCTTAATACCGGGGAGCTGTTTTTT
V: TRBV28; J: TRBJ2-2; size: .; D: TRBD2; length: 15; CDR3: CASKPSGRARGELFF; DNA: TGTGCCAGCAAGCCTAGCGGGAGGGCCCGAGGGGAGCTGTTTTTT
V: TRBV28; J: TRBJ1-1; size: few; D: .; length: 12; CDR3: CASSEQQSEAFF; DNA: TGTGCCAGCAGTGAACAACAAAGTGAAGCTTTCTTT
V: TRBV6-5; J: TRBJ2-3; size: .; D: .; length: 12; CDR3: CASRPSGETQYF; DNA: TGTGCCAGCAGGCCCAGTGGGGAGACGCAGTATTTT
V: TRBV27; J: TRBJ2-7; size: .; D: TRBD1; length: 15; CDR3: CASSPVGTDTYEQYF; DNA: TGTGCCAGCAGCCCGGTGGGGACAGATACCTACGAGCAGTACTTC
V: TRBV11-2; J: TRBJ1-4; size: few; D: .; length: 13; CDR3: CASTRGTNEKLFF; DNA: TGTGCCAGCACCAGGGGAACTAATGAAAAACTGTTTTTT
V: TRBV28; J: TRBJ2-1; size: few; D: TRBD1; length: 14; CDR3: CASSRGTGATEQFF; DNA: TGTGCCAGCAGTCGTGGGACAGGCGCCACTGAGCAGTTCTTC
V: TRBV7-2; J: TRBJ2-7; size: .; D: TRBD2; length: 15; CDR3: CASSLASGSMYEQYF; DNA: TGTGCCAGCAGCTTAGCGAGCGGGAGCATGTACGAGCAGTACTTC
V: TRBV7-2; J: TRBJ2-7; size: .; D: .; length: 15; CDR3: CASRSYQATYYEQYF; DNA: TGTGCCAGCAGGTCATACCAGGCAACCTACTACGAGCAGTACTTC
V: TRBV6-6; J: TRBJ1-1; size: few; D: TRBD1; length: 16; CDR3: CASSYHPGQKNTEAFF; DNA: TGTGCCAGCAGTTACCATCCGGGACAGAAGAACACTGAAGCTTTCTTT
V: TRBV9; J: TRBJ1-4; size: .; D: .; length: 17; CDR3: CASSVGPQVGIGEKLFF; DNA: TGTGCCAGCAGCGTAGGCCCACAGGTGGGGATAGGTGAAAAACTGTTTTTT
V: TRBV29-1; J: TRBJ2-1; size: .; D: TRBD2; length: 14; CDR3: CSVSTSGLSNEQFF; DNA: TGCAGCGTTAGTACTAGCGGGTTATCCAATGAGCAGTTCTTC
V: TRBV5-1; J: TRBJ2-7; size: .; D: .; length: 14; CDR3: CASSPLGGPYEQYF; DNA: TGCGCCAGCAGCCCCCTGGGGGGCCCCTACGAGCAGTACTTC
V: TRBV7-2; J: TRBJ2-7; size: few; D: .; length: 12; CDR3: CASSYYSYEQYF; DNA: TGTGCCAGCAGCTATTACTCCTACGAGCAGTACTTC
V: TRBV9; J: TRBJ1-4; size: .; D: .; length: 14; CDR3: CASSISTTNEKLFF; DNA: TGTGCCAGCAGCATTAGTACAACTAATGAAAAACTGTTTTTT